This T cell receptor beta chain was obtained from a study of vaccination and CD4 T cells after COVID-19. The wider study: Treatment of control cultures consisted of a CEFX pool, an HIV-1 Nef pool, or no peptide.

This clonotype showed up just a few times. Its antigen is not known. The treatment denotes: 10-day PBMC culture with coronavirus spike peptide pools or control peptides (ViraFEST assay). Expansion of antigen-specific T cells with peptide pools by ViraFEST preceded sequencing of TCRs. The medium had half its volume replaced with fresh IL-2 medium on days 3 and 7. Cultured CD4+ T-cell DNA underwent Oncomine TCR Beta short-read sequencing. TCRdb ran MiXCR on the PCR reads and lists one entry per CDR3 protein. The sample includes over 14,000 distinct CDR3 sequences, roughly half of them seen just once. CDR1 is SGHNT, CDR2 YYREEE, per germline (reference sequence). Trimming took 2 bases from V and 6 from J, leaving 11 bases between them. This CDR3 is 13 amino acids long.

The sample taken for sequencing was CD4+ T cells from blood, cultured in vitro. The chain couples TRBV5-4 to TRBJ1-2, with D maybe TRBD1 (5 bases). The clonotype originates from a human donor who had recovered from COVID-19. The CDR3 region is CASSFGQGNGYTF. The CDR3 DNA reads as TGTGCCAGCAGCTTTGGGCAGGGCAATGGCTACACCTTC.